The T cell receptor beta chain under discussion was sequenced for a study of blood T cell repertoires in COVID-19. The overall study: Sources were T cells, B-cell-depleted T cells, or PBMCs; the material itself was cDNA or gDNA.

Per the germline V gene, CDR1 is SGHAT and CDR2 is FQDESV (reference sequence). V was clipped by 5 bases and J by 4 bases; unmatched bases: 8. The CDR3 loop spans 15 amino acids. Only in-frame clones appear in the TCRdb table, and some are missing; sequencing was by immunoSEQ multiplex PCR. The sample has roughly 400,000 clones; about 90% are singletons. The receptor was derived from a woman in her fifties or sixties with COVID-19, enrolled during active disease. V is TRBV11-1 and J is TRBJ2-7, with 10 nucleotides matching TRBD1. Sequenced material: peripheral blood. The CDR3 reads CASSPRTGGYYEQYF. The CDR3 DNA is TGTGCCAGCAGCCCCAGGACAGGGGGATATTACGAGCAGTACTTC.